This T cell receptor beta chain is from a study of blood T cell repertoires in COVID-19. Study overall: COVID-19 samples, acute and convalescent, were from the United States, Italy and Spain. PBMCs, B-cell-depleted T cells, or T cells were the source of the cDNA or gDNA that made up the material.

Authors' analysis steps: Estimated nucleated cell counts came from reference gene primer amplification. Data came from immunoSEQ multiplex PCR; TCRdb stores just in-frame clones and leaves some out. V and J calls and clone size come straight from that table; D and trimming were deduced from the DNA. The data show some 240,000 clones, approximately 85% seen once. One Seattle source followed patients from active infection through their disease course. The clonotype originates from a woman aged 65 to 85 with COVID-19, enrolled during active disease. Input material: peripheral blood.

CDR3 DNA: TGTGCCAGCAGTGCCCTGGGGACTAGTGGTTACGAGCAGTACTTC. Translated, it gives CASSALGTSGYEQYF. J is TRBJ2-7 and V is TRBV2; 8 bases match TRBD2. The CDR3 sequence is 15 residues long. CDR1 and CDR2 from the germline V gene are SNHLY and FYNNEI. Losses at the gene ends were 4 bases for V and 4 bases for J; bases not matched to a gene: 9. The full variable domain, rest sourced from reference TRBV2 and TRBJ2-7, is EPEVTQTPSHQVTQMGQEVILRCVPISNHLYFYWYRQILGQKVEFLVSFYNNEISEKSEIFDDQFSVERPDGSNFTLKIRSTKLEDSAMYFCASSALGTSGYEQYFGPGTRLTVT.